This T cell receptor beta chain came from a study of vaccination and CD4 T cells after COVID-19. Study background: Investigators stimulated cells with overlapping spike peptides drawn from SARS-CoV-2, HCoV-NL63, HCoV-OC43 and HCoV-229E. The study, taken as a whole, reports: Reactive clone data from convalescent patients indicated a median of roughly 86% appearing only post-vaccination.

Germline V gene data show CDR1 as MNHNS and CDR2 as SASEGT. The CDR3 has 14 amino acids. Trimming removed 6 bases at V and 8 bases at J, with 19 bases between. Cultured CD4+ T cell DNA was sequenced using the Oncomine TCR Beta short-read assay. MiXCR was run by TCRdb on the PCR reads, yielding one entry per CDR3 protein. The sample comprises almost 5,500 distinct CDR3 sequences, around 70% of which are singletons, and 20% to 25% rests with the top ten. The table lists this clonotype with a few counts. Antigen: not known. The treatment was: approximately 9-day PBMC culture with coronavirus spike peptide pools or control peptides (ViraFEST assay).

The clonotype was recovered from a human donor who had recovered from COVID-19. This chain uses TRBV6-1 with TRBJ1-2; TRBD1 is a possible D gene (5 bases). Sequenced input: CD4+ T cells from blood, cultured in vitro. CDR3 sequence (DNA): TGTGCCAGCAGGGGACTAGAGGGGAGGGGAGGCTACACCTTC. Its translation: CASRGLEGRGGYTF.